This T cell receptor (beta chain) came from a study of blood T cell repertoires in COVID-19. The protocol was immunoSEQ multiplex PCR, while the TCRdb copy is restricted to in-frame clones and leaves out a portion. The sample holds 130,000 to 150,000 clones; over 80% are singletons and the top ten take 3%. Trimming cost V 3 bases and J 7 bases, with 12 bases left between them. The germline CDR1 and CDR2 sequences are SEHNR and FQNEAQ (reference sequence). This CDR3 has 13 amino acids. The sequenced sample consisted of peripheral blood. The receptor comes from a woman in her 40s with active or convalescent COVID-19. This chain connects TRBV7-9 to TRBJ1-2, with D possibly being TRBD1 (6 bases). The CDR3 region has the DNA TGTGCCAGCAGCTTTAGGGACACCACTGGCTACACCTTC. It specifies CASSFRDTTGYTF.